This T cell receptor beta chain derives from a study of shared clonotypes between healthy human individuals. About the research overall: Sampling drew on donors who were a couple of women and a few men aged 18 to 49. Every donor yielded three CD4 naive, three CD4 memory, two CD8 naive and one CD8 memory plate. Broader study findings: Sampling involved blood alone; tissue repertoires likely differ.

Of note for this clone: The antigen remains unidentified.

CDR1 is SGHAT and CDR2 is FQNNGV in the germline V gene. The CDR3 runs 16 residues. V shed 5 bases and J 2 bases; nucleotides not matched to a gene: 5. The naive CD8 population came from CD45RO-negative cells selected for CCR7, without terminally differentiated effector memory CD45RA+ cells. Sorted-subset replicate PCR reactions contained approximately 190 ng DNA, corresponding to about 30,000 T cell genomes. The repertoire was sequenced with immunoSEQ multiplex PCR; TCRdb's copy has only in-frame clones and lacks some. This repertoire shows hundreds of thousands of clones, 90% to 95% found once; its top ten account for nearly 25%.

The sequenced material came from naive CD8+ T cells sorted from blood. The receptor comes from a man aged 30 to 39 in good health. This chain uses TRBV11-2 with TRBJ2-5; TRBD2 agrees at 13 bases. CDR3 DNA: TGTGCCAGCAGCAAGGGACTAGCGGGACTACAAGAGACCCAGTACTTC. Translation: CASSKGLAGLQETQYF.